The text below deals with one T cell receptor (beta chain). Its binding antigen is unknown. It has no much larger one-base neighbor in the sample; base qualities were not kept. The CDR3, from cysteine to phenylalanine, totals 14 residues. Just the 42-base CDR3 DNA is kept, in frame starting at base 1. V is cut back by 3 bases and J by 9 bases, with 11 bases in the junction unmatched. CDR1 DFQATT and CDR2 SNEGSKA were looked up in the germline V gene (reference sequence). This entry comes from a study of patients and donors after allogeneic stem cell transplantation (TCRdb year 2020). Receptor libraries were prepared by RT-PCR. Sequencing relied on a NextSeq 550. Starting from the raw public reads, TCRdb applied fastp trimming at Q25, assembled clones with MiXCR and retained in-frame beta chains. Every distinct CDR3 protein forms one entry, paired with its most common genes and DNA. This sample holds some 960,000 distinct CDR3 sequences; more than 15% were observed only once. The top ten clones comprise around 6% of the sample.

The chain is assembled from TRBV20-1 and TRBJ1-5, with 7 bases in between that match TRBD1. The sequence was obtained from a human donor who was either an allogeneic HSCT recipient or a stem cell or donor lymphocyte infusion donor (not recorded which). It is not recorded whose cells these are; they may come from a transplant donor. The sequenced material came from blood, either unsorted or a sorted T cell fraction (not recorded which). The nucleotides read TGCAGTGCTAGCCAGGGAAGGGGGCAGGCGCCCCAGCATTTT. Its translation reads: CSASQGRGQAPQHF.